The 18 T cell receptor beta chains below were found in one sample sequenced in a study of blood T cell repertoires in COVID-19. Here immunoSEQ multiplex PCR was the method, and the copy in TCRdb shows in-frame clones only, minus some. The profile shows 200,000 or so clones, roughly 80% of them singletons. Sequenced material: peripheral blood. Source of these receptors: a woman in her twenties or thirties who had recovered from COVID-19.

The V gene is TRBV21-1, the J gene TRBJ2-1; the table's D call TRBD2 went unverified against the DNA. TRBV21-1 is a documented pseudogene. The CDR3 totals 17 residues. CDR3 bases: TGTGCCAGCAGCAAAACTAGCGGGTCCAGCTCCTACAATGAGCAGTTCTTC. Amino acids: CASSKTSGSSSYNEQFF.

This clone was recorded only once. V is TRBV30 and J is TRBJ2-7; TRBD2 agrees at 11 bases. Germline assignment: CDR1 GTSNPN and CDR2 SVGIG (reference sequence). The CDR3 contains 18 residues. Trimming removed 1 base from V and 0 bases from J; junction bases left unmatched: 11. The CDR3, as DNA: TGTGCCTGGAGTGGGACCGGGACTAGCGGACTAAGCTCCTACGAGCAGTACTTC. Its protein product is CAWSGTGTSGLSSYEQYF.

This clone was observed once. V and J are TRBV12-5 and TRBJ2-7, with D unresolved. With 6 bases removed from V and 3 bases from J, the gap between germline ends came to 9 bases. The CDR3 is 12 amino acids. The germline V gene has CDR1 LGHNT and CDR2 FRNRAP. The CDR3 DNA follows: TGTGCTAGTGGCCACAGATACTACGAGCAGTACTTC. It yields the protein CASGHRYYEQYF. Full variable domain (outside the CDR3, taken from reference TRBV12-5 and TRBJ2-7): DARVTQTPRHKVTEMGQEVTMRCQPILGHNTVFWYRQTMMQGLELLAYFRNRAPLDDSGMPKDRFSAEMPDATLATLKIQPSEPRDSAVYFCASGHRYYEQYFGPGTRLTVT.

V and J are TRBV12-3 or TRBV12-4 and TRBJ1-1; 9 bases fit TRBD1. The CDR3 length is 13 residues. J was trimmed by 5 bases and V by 6 bases; bases with no gene match: 4. This chain's CDR3 is CASRWTGETEAFF. The CDR3 DNA is TGTGCCAGCAGATGGACAGGGGAAACTGAAGCTTTCTTT.

The gene calls are TRBV5-6 and TRBJ1-1; 8 bases map to TRBD1. Germline trimming cut 4 bases from V and 4 bases from J; bases unmatched to any gene: 9. Per the germline V gene, CDR1 is SGHDT and CDR2 is YYEEEE. CDR3 size: 15 residues. The CDR3 region has the DNA TGTGCCAGCAGCACAGGGACAGGAGCGACCACTGAAGCTTTCTTT. Its translation: CASSTGTGATTEAFF.

The chain recombines TRBV18 with TRBJ2-5; 10 nucleotides agree with TRBD2. Germline lookup yields CDR1 KGHSH and CDR2 LQKENI. The trim removed 6 bases at V and 0 bases at J, leaving 4 bases unmatched. The CDR3 is 15 residues long. CDR3 sequence: CASSLAGADQETQYF. CDR3 nucleotide sequence: TGTGCCAGCTCCCTAGCGGGAGCGGACCAAGAGACCCAGTACTTC.

A few counts support this clone. The chain is built from TRBV28 and TRBJ1-1; D is uncertain. The CDR3 runs to 14 residues. Trimming took 6 bases from V and 10 from J, leaving 21 bases between them. In germline, CDR1 is MDHEN, CDR2 SYDVKM. The CDR3 loop is CASSLAPAESGAFF. In DNA form, the CDR3 reads TGTGCCAGCAGCCTGGCGCCGGCGGAGTCGGGAGCTTTCTTT.

This rearrangement joins TRBV6-5 to TRBJ2-1; tentative D call: TRBD2 (6 bases). V was pared by 6 bases and J by 2 bases, with 14 bases between. This CDR3 is built from 15 residues. Per germline, CDR1 MNHEY and CDR2 SVGAGI. CDR3 sequence: CASRPAGMPYNEQFF. Written as DNA, the CDR3 is TGTGCCAGCAGACCAGCGGGTATGCCCTACAATGAGCAGTTCTTC.

The V gene is TRBV7-2, the J gene TRBJ2-1; 9 bases line up with TRBD2. Looked up from germline, CDR1 is SGHTA and CDR2 is FQGNSA. CDR3 length: 15 residues. V gave up 2 bases and J gave up 3 bases; unmatched junction bases: 2. As DNA, the CDR3 is TGTGCCAGCAGCTTATTGACTAGCGGCTACAATGAGCAGTTCTTC. This translates into CASSLLTSGYNEQFF.

The rearrangement joins TRBV24-1 to TRBJ1-2, with D hard to call. V lost 5 bases, J lost 4 bases, and 10 bases lay in between. CDR1 is KGHDR and CDR2 is SFDVKD in the germline V gene. The CDR3 has 13 residues. The chain's CDR3 is CATSGAQSYGYTF. The CDR3 coding sequence is TGTGCCACCAGTGGCGCACAGAGCTATGGCTACACCTTC.

The chain combines TRBV7-3 with TRBJ1-6, with D perhaps matching TRBD1 (6 bases). In germline, CDR1 is SGHTA, CDR2 FQGTGA. V lost 4 bases and J 8 bases, leaving 15 bases between the germline ends. The CDR3 has 15 amino acids. The CDR3: CASSSQGGRDSPLHF. The CDR3 bases are TGTGCCAGCAGCTCCCAAGGGGGACGTGATTCACCCCTCCACTTT. Full variable domain (missing parts from reference TRBV7-3 and TRBJ1-6): GAGVSQTPSNKVTEKGKYVELRCDPISGHTALYWYRQSLGQGPEFLIYFQGTGAADDSGLPNDRFFAVRPEGSVSTLKIQRTERGDSAVYLCASSSQGGRDSPLHFGNGTRLTVT.

This chain links TRBV9 with TRBJ1-4; 7 bases agree with TRBD1. The CDR3 has 13 amino acids. V trimming: 3 bases; J trimming: 7 bases; junction bases outside the gene matches: 3. Germline V CDR1 and CDR2: SGDLS, YYNGEE. CDR3 loop: CASSDSGGEKLFF. CDR3 bases: TGTGCCAGCAGCGACTCAGGGGGTGAAAAACTGTTTTTT.

The chain uses TRBV18 and TRBJ1-1, with D unclear. The V end was cut by 4 bases, the J end by 8 bases, with 11 bases between. The CDR3 consists of 12 residues. Germline CDR1 KGHSH, CDR2 LQKENI. The CDR3 DNA follows: TGTGCCAGCTCACTCGACCGGAGGGAAGCTTTCTTT. It codes for CASSLDRREAFF. Supplemented by reference TRBV18 and TRBJ1-1, the full variable domain reads NAGVMQNPRHLVRRRGQEARLRCSPMKGHSHVYWYRQLPEEGLKFMVYLQKENIIDESGMPKERFSAEFPKEGPSILRIQQVVRGDSAAYFCASSLDRREAFFGQGTRLTVV.

This clone has a handful of counts. The chain couples TRBV28 to TRBJ2-7, with 10 bases identical to TRBD1. CDR1 and CDR2 from the germline V gene are MDHEN and SYDVKM. The V segment lost 6 bases and the J segment 3 bases; nucleotides outside the gene matches: 8. This CDR3 comprises 15 residues. The CDR3 region is CASRTDRGENYEQYF. The CDR3 DNA reads as TGTGCCAGCAGAACGGACAGGGGGGAAAACTACGAGCAGTACTTC.

V gene TRBV6-5 combines with J gene TRBJ1-6, with TRBD1 matching over 7 bases. V was pared by 10 bases and J by 7 bases, with 10 bases of the junction left unmatched. The CDR3 covers 14 residues. Germline CDR1 reads MNHEY; CDR2 reads SVGAGI. The CDR3 DNA follows: TGTGCCACCTCGAACAGGGGTAGAAATTCACCCCTCCACTTT. It encodes CATSNRGRNSPLHF.

J is TRBJ2-1 and V is TRBV27; 9 positions match TRBD2. The CDR3 is made up of 15 amino acids. Germline V CDR1 and CDR2: MNHEY, SMNVEV (reference sequence). Trimming removed 0 bases from V and 12 bases from J; junction bases left unmatched: 9. The CDR3 DNA is TGTGCCAGCAGTTTATCGGGGACTAGCTTTGAGGGGCAGTTCTTC. Encoded protein: CASSLSGTSFEGQFF.

The V and J genes are TRBV28 and TRBJ1-2; D unresolved. Trimming stripped 5 bases from V and 2 bases from J, with 9 bases between. The germline CDR1 and CDR2 sequences are MDHEN and SYDVKM. The CDR3 sequence is 13 residues long. CDR3 DNA sequence: TGTGCCAGCAGTACCGGTTGGAACTATGGCTACACCTTC. Translating gives CASSTGWNYGYTF.

CDR3 nucleotides: TGCGCCAGCAGCTTGGCCCTCAGACAGGACGGCTACGAGCAGTACTTC. Amino acid sequence: CASSLALRQDGYEQYF. The chain combines TRBV5-1 with TRBJ2-7; a possible D gene is TRBD1 (6 bases). V was trimmed by 0 bases and J by 3 bases, leaving 16 bases between them. Germline V CDR1 and CDR2: SGHRS, YFSETQ. The CDR3 spans 16 residues.